These 27 T cell receptor beta chains share one sample of origin, sequenced in a study of chemoradiotherapy in HPV16-positive cancers. The method was immunoSEQ multiplex PCR; TCRdb's version includes in-frame clones alone and lacks a portion of them. This repertoire shows roughly 9,300 clones, roughly two thirds found once; its top ten account for about 14%. The specimen was obtained from a patient who underwent chemoradiotherapy. The receptor source for this set is a human donor with HPV-associated anogenital cancer.

The chain couples TRBV30 to TRBJ1-1, with D tentatively TRBD1 (6 bases). V lost 1 base and J lost 9, with 15 bases in between. CDR1 is GTSNPN, CDR2 SVGIG, per germline (reference sequence). This CDR3 comprises 13 residues. CDR3: CAWSEALQGKAFF. CDR3 nucleotide sequence: TGTGCCTGGAGTGAAGCCTTACAGGGAAAAGCTTTCTTT.

Comment on this clone: In the same sample, other DNA sequences code for this CDR3. The genes are TRBV18 and TRBJ1-2, with 7 bases matching TRBD1. The V and J ends lost 2 bases and 3 bases, in that order; junction bases with no gene match: 0. This CDR3 region has 13 residues. Germline CDR1 reads KGHSH; CDR2 reads LQKENI. In nucleotides, the CDR3 is TGTGCCAGCTCACCAGGGACAGACTATGGCTACACCTTC. This encodes CASSPGTDYGYTF.

The rearrangement uses TRBV19 and TRBJ1-5; D ambiguous. This CDR3 has 14 residues. Per the germline V gene, CDR1 is LNHDA and CDR2 is SQIVND (reference sequence). The germline V and J ends were trimmed by 6 bases and 4 bases, with 13 bases remaining between them. The CDR3 sequence: CASSLVIGNQPQHF. The CDR3 DNA sequence: TGTGCCAGTAGCCTTGTAATCGGTAATCAGCCCCAGCATTTT.

Only a few counts were recorded for this clone. The chain carries TRBV6-5 and TRBJ2-2; no definite D call. Deletions cut 3 bases from V and 13 bases from J, with 12 bases between. CDR1 and CDR2 from the germline V gene are MNHEY and SVGAGI. There are 12 residues in the CDR3. CDR3 sequence (DNA): TGTGCCAGCAGTTATAGGCCCGGACGGCTGTTTTTT. Its translation: CASSYRPGRLFF.

A few counts support this clone. The chain joins TRBV7-9 to TRBJ2-5; 7 positions match TRBD1. The V and J ends lost 5 bases and 5 bases, in that order; junction bases with no gene match: 11. CDR1 is SEHNR, CDR2 FQNEAQ, per germline (reference sequence). This CDR3 comprises 15 residues. The CDR3, as DNA: TGTGCCAGCAGCCAACTACAGGGGTCGTTGGAGACCCAGTACTTC. The encoded protein is CASSQLQGSLETQYF.

This rearrangement joins TRBV28 to TRBJ1-1; TRBD1 agrees at 10 bases. The CDR3 is 17 residues long. CDR1 is MDHEN, CDR2 SYDVKM, per germline. V was clipped by 1 base and J by 4 bases; unmatched bases: 9. The CDR3, as DNA: TGTGCCAGCAGTTTATCCCCAACGACAGGGGGCTTCACTGAAGCTTTCTTT. It encodes CASSLSPTTGGFTEAFF. Variable domain in full (rest from reference TRBV28 and TRBJ1-1): DVKVTQSSRYLVKRTGEKVFLECVQDMDHENMFWYRQDPGLGLRLIYFSYDVKMKEKGDIPEGYSVSREKKERFSLILESASTNQTSMYLCASSLSPTTGGFTEAFFGQGTRLTVV.

In its sample, this clone was seen a few times. This chain uses TRBV11-2 with TRBJ2-7; D remains unclear. The V end lost 1 base, the J end lost 4 bases, and 11 bases lay between the germline ends. The CDR3 spans 14 residues. Germline assignment: CDR1 SGHAT and CDR2 FQNNGV. The CDR3: CASSLAVGLYEQYF. CDR3 in DNA: TGTGCCAGCAGCTTAGCCGTGGGCTTATACGAGCAGTACTTC.

The chain combines TRBV7-9 with TRBJ1-6; D gene ambiguous. Germline CDR1 reads SEHNR; CDR2 reads FQNEAQ (reference sequence). The CDR3 is 12 residues long. V was cut by 1 base and J by 13 bases, with 8 bases left in between. CDR3 in amino acids: CASSLDSGPLHF. The CDR3 bases are TGTGCCAGCAGCTTAGATAGCGGGCCCCTCCACTTT.

V usage is TRBV10-3 and J usage is TRBJ1-5; D is possibly TRBD1 (6 bases). Germline CDR1 is ENHRY and CDR2 is SYGVKD. The CDR3 totals 15 residues. V dropped 3 bases and J dropped 2 bases, with 11 bases sitting between them. CDR3 sequence: CAISDSRGGNQPQHF. DNA for the CDR3: TGTGCCATCAGTGACTCCAGGGGTGGCAATCAGCCCCAGCATTTT.

The chain has TRBV5-1 and TRBJ1-1, with D unresolved. V shed 2 bases and J shed 1 base, with 12 bases lying between them. CDR3 size: 15 residues. Germline V gene data show CDR1 as SGHRS and CDR2 as YFSETQ. The DNA of the CDR3 is TGCGCCAGCAGCTTAAACAGCATTAGGAACACTGAAGCTTTCTTT. It translates to CASSLNSIRNTEAFF.

The gene calls are TRBV2 and TRBJ1-2; D gene uncertain. This CDR3 is built from 11 residues. Trimming removed 6 bases from V and 5 bases from J, with 7 bases in between. The germline V gene has CDR1 SNHLY and CDR2 FYNNEI. The CDR3 loop reads CASSVSYGYTF. The CDR3 DNA sequence: TGTGCCAGCAGCGTTTCATATGGCTACACCTTC. Looking up the rest from reference TRBV2 and TRBJ1-2 gives the full variable domain: EPEVTQTPSHQVTQMGQEVILRCVPISNHLYFYWYRQILGQKVEFLVSFYNNEISEKSEIFDDQFSVERPDGSNFTLKIRSTKLEDSAMYFCASSVSYGYTFGSGTRLTVV.

This clone occurred a few times. V usage is TRBV5-6 and J usage is TRBJ1-1, with 8 bases aligning to TRBD1. Germline-derived CDR1 and CDR2 are SGHDT and YYEEEE. V shed 0 bases, J shed 0 bases, and the junction held 1 base outside the gene matches. This CDR3 is built from 15 residues. CDR3 sequence: CASSLGDRLNTEAFF. The CDR3 DNA is TGTGCCAGCAGCTTGGGGGACAGGCTGAACACTGAAGCTTTCTTT.

This clone has a handful of counts. The chain combines TRBV7-6 with TRBJ2-4; 9 bases are a match to TRBD1. The CDR3 covers 16 residues. CDR1 SGHVS and CDR2 FNYEAQ come from the germline V gene. The V and J ends lost 4 bases and 9 bases, in that order; junction bases with no gene match: 13. CDR3 loop: CASSSQIGTGNTIQYF. CDR3 DNA sequence: TGTGCCAGCAGCTCCCAAATCGGGACAGGGAATACCATTCAGTACTTC.

This chain joins TRBV5-1 and TRBJ1-2; 8 nucleotides match TRBD1. Germline values: CDR1 SGHRS, CDR2 YFSETQ. V lost 1 base, J lost 2 bases, and 4 bases stayed unmatched. CDR3 length: 15 residues. The CDR3 bases are TGCGCCAGCAGCTTGTATACAGGGGGGAACTATGGCTACACCTTC. Residues: CASSLYTGGNYGYTF. Using reference TRBV5-1 and TRBJ1-2 for the parts outside the CDR3, the full variable domain is KAGVTQTPRYLIKTRGQQVTLSCSPISGHRSVSWYQQTPGQGLQFLFEYFSETQRNKGNFPGRFSGRQFSNSRSEMNVSTLELGDSALYLCASSLYTGGNYGYTFGSGTRLTVV.

The chain couples TRBV27 to TRBJ1-1; a weak D match, TRBD1 (5 bases). CDR1 MNHEY and CDR2 SMNVEV come from the germline V gene (reference sequence). This CDR3 region has 14 residues. Trimming removed 5 bases at V and 1 base at J, with 11 bases between. The CDR3 coding sequence is TGTGCCAGCAGTCTTGAGGGGTGGAACACTGAAGCTTTCTTT. It specifies CASSLEGWNTEAFF.

The chain uses TRBV27 and TRBJ1-3; TRBD1 matches 7 bases. Germline assignment: CDR1 MNHEY and CDR2 SMNVEV (reference sequence). Unmatched junction bases numbered 5, after V lost 6 bases and J lost 3 bases. The CDR3 is 14 residues long. CDR3 sequence: CASRQTGYGNTIYF. Written as DNA, the CDR3 is TGTGCCAGCAGGCAGACAGGGTATGGAAACACCATATATTTT.

The chain links TRBV11-2 to TRBJ1-4; D is undetermined. Germline V gene lookup returns CDR1 SGHAT and CDR2 FQNNGV. The CDR3 is made up of 13 amino acids. The ends were cut back, 2 bases at V and 8 bases at J, with 9 bases in the middle. Here the CDR3 reads CASSLNPREKLFF. The CDR3 DNA follows: TGTGCCAGCAGCTTAAATCCTAGGGAAAAACTGTTTTTT. Supplemented by reference TRBV11-2 and TRBJ1-4, the full variable domain reads EAGVAQSPRYKIIEKRQSVAFWCNPISGHATLYWYQQILGQGPKLLIQFQNNGVVDDSQLPKDRFSAERLKGVDSTLKIQPAKLEDSAVYLCASSLNPREKLFFGSGTQLSVL.

V usage is TRBV2 and J usage is TRBJ2-1; the D is unclear. This CDR3 has 12 amino acids. Germline CDR1 is SNHLY and CDR2 is FYNNEI. The V end lost 5 bases, the J end lost 4 bases, and 6 bases lay between the germline ends. In DNA form, the CDR3 reads TGTGCCAGCAGTCAGGAGTACAATGAGCAGTTCTTC. Amino acids: CASSQEYNEQFF.

The chain uses TRBV27 and TRBJ2-7; TRBD2 is a possible D gene (5 bases). V dropped 6 bases and J dropped 3 bases, with 12 bases sitting between them. The CDR3 runs to 13 residues. Germline loops: CDR1 MNHEY, CDR2 SMNVEV (reference sequence). The CDR3 region is CASRFLGGYEQYF. As DNA, the CDR3 is TGTGCCAGCAGATTTCTTGGAGGCTACGAGCAGTACTTC.

This chain joins TRBV4-1 and TRBJ1-2; 10 bases agree with TRBD1. The V gene's germline CDR1 is MGHRA and CDR2 YSYEKL. Trimming at V came to 1 base and at J to 5 bases, leaving 4 bases not matched to a gene. CDR3 length: 15 residues. The CDR3 bases are TGCGCCAGCAGCCAAGTGAGGACAGGGGGGTATGGCTACACCTTC. Its protein is CASSQVRTGGYGYTF.

V is TRBV7-9 and J is TRBJ1-2; perhaps TRBD1 as D (5 bases). V was pared by 0 bases and J by 8 bases, with 13 bases between. Germline loops: CDR1 SEHNR, CDR2 FQNEAQ (reference sequence). The CDR3 extends over 14 amino acids. CDR3 coding DNA: TGTGCCAGCAGCTTAGCGCAAAGGGGTAACGGCTACACCTTC. Translating it yields CASSLAQRGNGYTF.

V gene TRBV7-8 combines with J gene TRBJ2-5, with 8 bases lining up with TRBD1. This CDR3 contains 14 residues. CDR1 and CDR2 from the germline V gene are SGHVS and FQNEAQ. Trimming removed 5 bases from V and 5 bases from J; junction bases left unmatched: 7. In DNA form, the CDR3 reads TGTGCCAGCAGCAAGAAGGGACAGGCGGAGACCCAGTACTTC. Its protein is CASSKKGQAETQYF.

The CDR3, as DNA: TGTGCCAGCAGCTTAGATTGGGGTTCCACTGAAGCTTTCTTT. Translated, it gives CASSLDWGSTEAFF. The chain is built from TRBV7-2 and TRBJ1-1; unclear D gene. Trimming pared 1 base from V and 4 bases from J, leaving 10 bases between. This CDR3 is built from 14 residues. Germline assignment: CDR1 SGHTA and CDR2 FQGNSA.

This chain links TRBV29-1 with TRBJ2-7; D is possibly TRBD1 (5 bases). Deletions cut 6 bases from V and 2 bases from J, with 8 bases between. Germline V gene lookup returns CDR1 SQVTM and CDR2 ANQGSEA. The CDR3 has 11 residues. CDR3 loop: CSVQTAYEQYF. The CDR3 region has the DNA TGCAGCGTCCAGACAGCCTACGAGCAGTACTTC.

The rearrangement uses TRBV2 and TRBJ2-7; D not certain. CDR1 and CDR2 from the germline V gene are SNHLY and FYNNEI. The CDR3 runs to 11 residues. Trimming cost V 6 bases and J 3 bases, with 6 bases left between them. This chain's CDR3 is CASSSYYEQYF. In DNA, the CDR3 is TGTGCCAGCAGCAGTTACTACGAGCAGTACTTC.

V usage is TRBV28 and J usage is TRBJ1-4; D is unresolved. The CDR3 runs to 14 residues. V was cut by 6 bases and J by 7 bases, with 15 bases left in between. Germline assignment: CDR1 MDHEN and CDR2 SYDVKM. The CDR3 nucleotides read TGTGCCAGCAGCGCGGGTGACCAACTTGAAAAACTGTTTTTT. Translating gives CASSAGDQLEKLFF.

The CDR3 protein is CASSVLQGVGTEAFF. The CDR3 bases are TGTGCCAGCAGTGTCTTACAGGGGGTAGGGACAGAAGCTTTCTTT. The rearrangement joins TRBV2 to TRBJ1-1, with 8 bases that match TRBD1. This CDR3 spans 15 amino acids. V lost 4 bases, J lost 8 bases, and 12 bases stayed unmatched. Per the germline V gene, CDR1 is SNHLY and CDR2 is FYNNEI.